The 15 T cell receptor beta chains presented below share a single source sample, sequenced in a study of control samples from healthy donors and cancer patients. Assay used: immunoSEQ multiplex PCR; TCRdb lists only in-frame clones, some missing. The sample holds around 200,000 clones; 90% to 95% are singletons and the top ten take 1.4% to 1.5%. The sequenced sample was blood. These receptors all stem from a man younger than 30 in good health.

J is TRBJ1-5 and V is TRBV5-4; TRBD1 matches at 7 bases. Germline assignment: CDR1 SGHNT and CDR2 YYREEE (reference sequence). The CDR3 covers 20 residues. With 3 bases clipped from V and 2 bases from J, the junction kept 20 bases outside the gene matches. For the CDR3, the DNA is TGTGCCAGCAGCTATAGGGACAGTTCGGTAAGATTCGATGGCAATCAGCCCCAGCATTTT. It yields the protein CASSYRDSSVRFDGNQPQHF.

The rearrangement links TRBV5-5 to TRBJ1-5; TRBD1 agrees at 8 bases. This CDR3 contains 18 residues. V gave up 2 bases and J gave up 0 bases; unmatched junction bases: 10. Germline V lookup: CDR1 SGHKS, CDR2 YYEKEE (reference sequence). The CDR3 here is CASSLLGTGGYSNQPQHF. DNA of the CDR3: TGTGCCAGCAGCTTACTAGGGACAGGCGGATATAGCAATCAGCCCCAGCATTTT. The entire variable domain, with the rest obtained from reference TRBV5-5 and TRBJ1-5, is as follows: DAGVTQSPTHLIKTRGQQVTLRCSPISGHKSVSWYQQVLGQGPQFIFQYYEKEERGRGNFPDRFSARQFPNYSSELNVNALLLGDSALYLCASSLLGTGGYSNQPQHFGDGTRLSIL.

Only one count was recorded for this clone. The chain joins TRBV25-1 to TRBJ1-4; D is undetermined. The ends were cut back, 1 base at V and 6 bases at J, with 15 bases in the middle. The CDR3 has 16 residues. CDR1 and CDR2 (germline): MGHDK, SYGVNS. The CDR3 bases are TGTGCCAGCAGTGAATTAGGATCGGGGATGGATGAAAAACTGTTTTTT. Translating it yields CASSELGSGMDEKLFF.

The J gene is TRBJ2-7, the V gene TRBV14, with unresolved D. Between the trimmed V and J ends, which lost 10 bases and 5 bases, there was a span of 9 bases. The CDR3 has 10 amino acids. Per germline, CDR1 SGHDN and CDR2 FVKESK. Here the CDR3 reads CATQYNEQYF. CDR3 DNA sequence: TGTGCCACTCAATACAACGAGCAGTACTTC.

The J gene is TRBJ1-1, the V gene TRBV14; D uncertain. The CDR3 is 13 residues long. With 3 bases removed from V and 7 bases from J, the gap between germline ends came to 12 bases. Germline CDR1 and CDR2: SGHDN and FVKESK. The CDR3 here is CASSQLRLIEAFF. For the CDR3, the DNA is TGTGCCAGCAGCCAGCTGAGGTTGATTGAAGCTTTCTTT.

CDR3 nucleotides: TGCGCCAGCAGCTTGTGGGTCGGGACTAGTGTCTACGAGCAGTACTTC. Amino acids: CASSLWVGTSVYEQYF. The chain employs TRBV5-1 and TRBJ2-7; 8 nucleotides line up with TRBD2. Germline CDR1 is SGHRS and CDR2 is YFSETQ. Germline trimming cut 1 base from V and 3 bases from J; bases unmatched to any gene: 9. There are 16 residues in the CDR3.

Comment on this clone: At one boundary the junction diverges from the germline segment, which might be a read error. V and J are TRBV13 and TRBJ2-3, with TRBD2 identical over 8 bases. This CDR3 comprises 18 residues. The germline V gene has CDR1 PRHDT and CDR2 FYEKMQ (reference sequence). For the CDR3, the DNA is TGTGCCCGCAGCCTCGGGGGGGGACACCAACTAAGCACAGATACGCAGTATTTT. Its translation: CARSLGGGHQLSTDTQYF.

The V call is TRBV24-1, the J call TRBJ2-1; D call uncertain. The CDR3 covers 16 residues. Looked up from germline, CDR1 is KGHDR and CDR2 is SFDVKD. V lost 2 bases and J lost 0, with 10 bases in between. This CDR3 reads CATSDWSRSSYNEQFF. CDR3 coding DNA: TGTGCCACCAGTGATTGGTCAAGGAGCTCCTACAATGAGCAGTTCTTC.

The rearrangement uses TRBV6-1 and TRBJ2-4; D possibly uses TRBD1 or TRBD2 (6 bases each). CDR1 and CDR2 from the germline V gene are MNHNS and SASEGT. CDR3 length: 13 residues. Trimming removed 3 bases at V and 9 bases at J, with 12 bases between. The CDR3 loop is CASSEARGGIQYF. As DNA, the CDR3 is TGTGCCAGCAGTGAGGCCAGGGGAGGCATTCAGTACTTC.

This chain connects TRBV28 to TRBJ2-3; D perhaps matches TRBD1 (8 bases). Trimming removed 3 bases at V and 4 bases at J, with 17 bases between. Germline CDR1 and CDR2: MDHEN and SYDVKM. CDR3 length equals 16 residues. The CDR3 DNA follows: TGTGCCAGCAGTTTGGGGGGGACAGGATTCCCAGATACGCAGTATTTT. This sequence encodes CASSLGGTGFPDTQYF.

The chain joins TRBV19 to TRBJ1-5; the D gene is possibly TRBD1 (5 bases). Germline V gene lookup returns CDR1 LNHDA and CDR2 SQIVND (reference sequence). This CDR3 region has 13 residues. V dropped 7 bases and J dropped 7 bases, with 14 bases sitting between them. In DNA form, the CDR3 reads TGTGCCAGTAAAGCCCTCGAGGGGCAGCCCCAGCATTTT. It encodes CASKALEGQPQHF. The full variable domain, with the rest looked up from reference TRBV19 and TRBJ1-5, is DGGITQSPKYLFRKEGQNVTLSCEQNLNHDAMYWYRQDPGQGLRLIYYSQIVNDFQKGDIAEGYSVSREKKESFPLTVTSAQKNPTAFYLCASKALEGQPQHFGDGTRLSIL.

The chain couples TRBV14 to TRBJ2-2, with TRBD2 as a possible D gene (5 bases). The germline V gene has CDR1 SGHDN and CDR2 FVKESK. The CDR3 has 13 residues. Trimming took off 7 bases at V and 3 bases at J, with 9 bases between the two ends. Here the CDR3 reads CASNPGYTGELFF. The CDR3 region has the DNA TGTGCCAGCAATCCGGGGTACACCGGGGAGCTGTTTTTT.

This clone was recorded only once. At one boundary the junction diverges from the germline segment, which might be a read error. CDR3 sequence (DNA): TGTGCCAGCAGCCAAGATCTCCTCGCGGGGCTTCCCTACGAGCAGCACTTC. The encoded protein is CASSQDLLAGLPYEQHF. This chain uses TRBV3-1 (or the pseudogene TRBV3-2) with TRBJ2-7; D is possibly TRBD2 (6 bases). Per the germline V gene, CDR1 is LGHDT and CDR2 is YNNKEL (reference sequence). The CDR3 sequence is 17 residues long.

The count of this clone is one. The DNA for the CDR3 is TGCGCCAGCAGTCTAGCGACCCACAGGGGACCCGGGGAGCTGTTTTTT. It translates to CASSLATHRGPGELFF. This chain connects TRBV10-2 to TRBJ2-2; tentative D call: TRBD1 (7 bases). From germline, CDR1 is WSHSY and CDR2 SAAADI. The CDR3 sequence is 16 residues long. V was clipped by 5 bases and J by 6 bases, with 19 bases between them.

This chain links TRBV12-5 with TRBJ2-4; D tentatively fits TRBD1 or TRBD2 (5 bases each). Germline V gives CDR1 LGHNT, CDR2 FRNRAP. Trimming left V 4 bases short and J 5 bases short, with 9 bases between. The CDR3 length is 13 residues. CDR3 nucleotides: TGTGCTAGTGGTTCCGGGACGGAAAACATTCAGTACTTC. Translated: CASGSGTENIQYF.